This T cell receptor (beta chain) is drawn from a study of cytomegalovirus exposure and HLA in healthy donors. For the study at large: Roughly 179 million T cells yielded some 100 million unique TCR beta sequences, as an earlier analysis found.

Points on this clone: Its antigen is undetermined.

Use of 60 Vbeta and 13 Jbeta primers characterized the PCR. Sequencing used immunoSEQ multiplex PCR; TCRdb keeps in-frame clones, though not all of them. The sample carries approximately 190,000 clones, 80% to 85% recorded once. Study-level results: Clonal expansion was found to be greater in HLA-associated TCR beta chains than in equally common others in a later analysis.

CDR1 is SGHDN and CDR2 is FVKESK in the germline V gene. The CDR3 is made up of 17 amino acids. Trimming pared 1 base from V and 3 bases from J, leaving 17 bases between. The clonotype comes from a man aged 40-49 years in good health and CMV-seropositive. Sequencing was performed on PBMCs. The rearrangement joins TRBV14 to TRBJ2-3, with a possible D match to TRBD1 (5 bases). The CDR3 DNA sequence: TGTGCCAGCAGCCAAGCGCTCCCAGGGATAGGGACAGATACGCAGTATTTT. Residues: CASSQALPGIGTDTQYF.